Below are 14 T cell receptor beta chains sequenced from a single sample in a study of response to subunit inactivated influenza vaccine. TCRdb re-derived calls from the RT-PCR reads in MiXCR, one entry per CDR3 protein. The sample holds about 520,000 distinct CDR3 sequences, 6% to 9% seen once. The sequences come from PBMCs from blood, collected less than 30 months after vaccination. Receptors were obtained from a man between 50 and 69 years old who received an inactivated influenza vaccine.

This clonotype showed up many times. The chain combines TRBV7-2 with TRBJ1-1; TRBD1 might be the D (6 bases). Germline lookup yields CDR1 SGHTA and CDR2 FQGNSA. Trimming left V 1 base short and J 1 base short, with 13 bases between. This CDR3 has 16 residues. Written as DNA, the CDR3 is TGTGCCAGCAGCTTAGTAGTAGGGGGACGGAACACTGAAGCTTTCTTT. It specifies CASSLVVGGRNTEAFF.

This rearrangement joins TRBV12-3 or TRBV12-4 to TRBJ2-1, with D possibly matching TRBD2 (5 bases). CDR3 length: 14 amino acids. Trimming took 5 bases from V and 8 from J, leaving 16 bases between them. This CDR3 is CASSKDSQLHEQFF. DNA of the CDR3: TGTGCCAGCAGTAAGGACTCCCAGCTCCATGAGCAGTTCTTC.

This clonotype has a count of ten or more. The chain is built from TRBV4-3 and TRBJ2-3, with 8 bases matching TRBD2. J was trimmed by 4 bases and V by 0 bases; bases with no gene match: 6. Germline V gene lookup returns CDR1 LGHNA and CDR2 YSLEER. The CDR3 consists of 16 residues. The CDR3 sequence: CASSQDFGAGADTQYF. The CDR3 DNA reads as TGCGCCAGCAGCCAAGATTTCGGAGCGGGAGCAGATACGCAGTATTTT.

The genes are TRBV11-1 and TRBJ2-1; the match to TRBD1 covers 7 bases. Per the germline V gene, CDR1 is SGHAT and CDR2 is FQDESV (reference sequence). CDR3 size: 18 residues. V lost 2 bases, J lost 4 bases, and 14 bases stayed unmatched. Written as DNA, the CDR3 is TGTGCCAGCAGCTTAATCGGGACAGCAAGAAAGGGGTACAATGAGCAGTTCTTC. Protein: CASSLIGTARKGYNEQFF.

The chain employs TRBV29-1 and TRBJ2-7; D possibly corresponds to TRBD1 (5 bases). The CDR3 sequence is 13 residues long. The V end lost 4 bases, the J end lost 3 bases, and 13 bases lay between the germline ends. Per the germline V gene, CDR1 is SQVTM and CDR2 is ANQGSEA. The CDR3 bases are TGCAGCGTTGGGCAGGGTAAGAACTACGAGCAGTACTTC. This gives the protein CSVGQGKNYEQYF.

This clonotype was detected only a few times. The gene calls are TRBV20-1 and TRBJ1-1, with 7 bases that match TRBD1. The CDR3 covers 13 residues. With 5 bases clipped from V and 3 bases from J, the junction kept 6 bases outside the gene matches. From germline, CDR1 is DFQATT and CDR2 SNEGSKA (reference sequence). The CDR3 is CSAVDRAHTEAFF. The CDR3 DNA sequence: TGCAGTGCTGTTGACAGGGCACACACTGAAGCTTTCTTT.

This clonotype has just a few counts. The chain couples TRBV7-2 to TRBJ2-1; TRBD2 aligns across 14 bases. CDR1 and CDR2 (germline): SGHTA, FQGNSA. V dropped 6 bases and J dropped 8; count of bases not matched to a gene: 9. The CDR3 is 16 amino acids. The CDR3 is CASRLRLAGGPDEQFF. Written as DNA, the CDR3 is TGTGCCAGCAGGCTAAGACTAGCGGGAGGGCCCGATGAGCAGTTCTTC.

This clonotype was recorded many times. The CDR3 sequence is CASTQGPGGAETQYF. CDR3 sequence (DNA): TGTGCCAGCACTCAAGGCCCCGGGGGGGCAGAGACCCAGTACTTC. The V gene is TRBV12-3 or TRBV12-4, the J gene TRBJ2-5; 8 nucleotides align to TRBD2. V was pared by 7 bases and J by 4 bases, with 11 bases of the junction left unmatched. The CDR3 runs 15 residues.

This clonotype was seen at least ten times. V is TRBV4-2 and J is TRBJ1-5; D call uncertain. This CDR3 spans 13 amino acids. In germline, CDR1 is LGHNA, CDR2 YNFKEQ. With 2 bases removed from V and 3 bases from J, the gap between germline ends came to 5 bases. The CDR3 is CASSQSSNQPQHF. The CDR3 DNA reads TGTGCCAGCAGCCAATCCTCCAATCAGCCCCAGCATTTT.

This clonotype was observed a handful of times. The J gene is TRBJ1-2, the V gene TRBV24-1; no reliable D call. The CDR3 contains 13 residues. With 6 bases removed from V and 1 base from J, the gap between germline ends came to 8 bases. The V gene's germline CDR1 is KGHDR and CDR2 SFDVKD. CDR3 region: CATSPPGNYGYTF. CDR3 DNA sequence: TGTGCCACCAGTCCTCCCGGTAACTATGGCTACACCTTC.

This clonotype was found many times. J is TRBJ2-7 and V is TRBV20-1; D remains ambiguous. Germline V gene sequence: CDR1 DFQATT, CDR2 SNEGSKA (reference sequence). This CDR3 has 13 residues. The ends were cut back, 0 bases at V and 0 bases at J, with 6 bases in the middle. This CDR3 is CSARDYSSYEQYF. The CDR3 DNA reads as TGCAGTGCTAGAGACTATAGCTCCTACGAGCAGTACTTC.

This clonotype was seen a handful of times. The junction does not match germline at one end; this may be a read error. The chain couples TRBV12-3 or TRBV12-4 to TRBJ2-1, with 12 nucleotides matching TRBD2. The CDR3 is 14 residues long. DNA of the CDR3: TGTGCCAGCAGTCTAGCGGGGGGGCTAGGTGAGCAGTTCTTC. Protein product: CASSLAGGLGEQFF.

The CDR3 region has the DNA TGTGCCAGCAGTGAAGGACTAGTCGGGCTTGAGCAGTTCTTC. Translated, it gives CASSEGLVGLEQFF. This chain uses TRBV2 with TRBJ2-1; D perhaps matches TRBD2 (6 bases). The length of the CDR3 is 14 residues. Trimming left V 1 base short and J 9 bases short, with 13 bases between. CDR1 SNHLY and CDR2 FYNNEI come from the germline V gene.

The chain has TRBV12-3 or TRBV12-4 and TRBJ2-7, with D perhaps TRBD1 (6 bases). CDR3 length equals 12 residues. V was clipped by 8 bases and J by 2 bases, with 10 bases between them. The chain's CDR3 is CASQTGTYEQYF. CDR3 nucleotide sequence: TGTGCCAGCCAGACAGGCACCTACGAGCAGTACTTC.